This T cell receptor beta chain was identified in a study of T cells expressing NK-cell markers (dated by TCRdb to about 2020). Regarding the complete study: Three sorted T-cell subsets (CD3+CD56+NKG2C+, CD3+CD56+NKG2C- and CD3+CD56-NKG2C+) from about 8 donors had their TCR beta-chain repertoires profiled. The eight sequenced donors were randomly selected healthy volunteers, three men and five women. Illumina HiSeq 2000/2500, MiSeq or NextSeq was used to sequence libraries as 2 x 150 bp reads. Among the eight sequenced donors, seven were HCMV-seropositive and one was HCMV-seronegative. General study outcomes and caveats: In several donors, the dominant CD3+CD56+NKG2C+ clonotypes were found to rank among the top 10 CD8+ clonotypes and to make up roughly 1.0-7.0% of CD8+ T cells. It remained unclear whether the expanded NKG2C-expressing T cell clones were specific for HCMV antigens. Those dominant clonotypes were again the most abundant among CD3+CD56-NKG2C+ cells in a handful of donors, at about 25-60.1%.

On this clonotype: The antigen it recognizes is unknown.

HCMV-specific IgG was detected in serum with a commercial ELISA kit to determine HCMV serostatus. Ficoll density gradient centrifugation was used to isolate peripheral blood mononuclear cells from blood. Sequencing was carried out with an Illumina HiSeq 2000. TCR beta cDNA libraries were made by 5'RACE template switching that added a universal primer site and unique molecular identifiers. Priming for cDNA synthesis came from the TCR beta constant segment, and two successive PCR amplification steps followed. The published analysis was carried out like this. MIGEC was used to demultiplex reads and group the reads by UMI, and MiTCR was used to assemble and quantify clonotypes. Only TCR cDNA sequences supported by at least two reads were kept to exclude erroneous sequences. The tcR package was used for downstream repertoire analysis, with clonotypes matched between fractions based on CDR3 nucleotide sequence plus V segment. VDJmatch was used to annotate antigen specificity against VDJdb, with one amino acid substitution in CDR3 allowed. TCRdb reprocessed the reads and provides one entry for every CDR3 protein sequence; no DNA is given. V and J calls and clone size were set by TCRdb, not the authors. This sample's table contains some 120,000 distinct CDR3 sequences. The ten largest clonotypes hold less than 20% of the sample.

The germline V gene (reference sequence) sets CDR1 to LNHNV and CDR2 to YYDKDF. The CDR3 contains 13 residues, cysteine and phenylalanine counted. The entry carries no DNA sequence. Sample: blood T cells: a sorted CD56 or NKG2C T cell subset, CD4+ or CD8+ T cells, or bulk PBMC T cells (not recorded which). The sequence joins TRBV15 to TRBJ2-5; TCRdb names TRBD1, which stays unverified in the absence of DNA. This sequence originates from a woman between 18 and 75 years old in good health. The CDR3 in this case is CATRGDSQETQYF.